The next 19 T cell receptor beta chains were all read from a single sample in a study of blood T cell repertoires in COVID-19. Clones were read by immunoSEQ multiplex PCR, and TCRdb kept only the in-frame ones, dropping some. The sample has tens of thousands of clones; 80% to 90% are singletons. Sequenced material: peripheral blood. These receptors all stem from a man between 65 and 85 years old with active or convalescent COVID-19.

This chain connects TRBV5-6 to TRBJ2-1; D not resolved. Trimming removed 1 base from V and 0 bases from J, with 8 bases in between. The CDR3 has 15 amino acids. Germline V CDR1 and CDR2: SGHDT, YYEEEE. The CDR3, as DNA: TGTGCCAGCAGCTTGCGACGGAGCTCCTACAATGAGCAGTTCTTC. This sequence encodes CASSLRRSSYNEQFF.

The V call is TRBV5-1, the J call TRBJ2-1; 14 bases align to TRBD2. This CDR3 spans 14 amino acids. The J segment lost 9 bases and the V segment lost 4 bases, leaving 3 bases of the junction unmatched. The V gene's germline CDR1 is SGHRS and CDR2 YFSETQ. The DNA for the CDR3 is TGCGCCAGCAGCCACGGGACTAGCGGGAGTGAGCAGTTCTTC. Encoded protein: CASSHGTSGSEQFF.

CDR3 region: CSADLTDSRAFF. In DNA, the CDR3 is TGCAGCGCTGACTTAACGGACAGTCGAGCTTTCTTT. The chain uses TRBV29-1 and TRBJ1-1, with D maybe TRBD1 (6 bases). Trimming left V 7 bases short and J 10 bases short, with 19 bases between. CDR1 and CDR2 from the germline V gene are SQVTM and ANQGSEA. The CDR3 contains 12 residues.

This chain joins TRBV6-1 and TRBJ2-7; D is perhaps TRBD2 (5 bases). Trimming left V 2 bases short and J 1 base short, with 12 bases between. The germline gives CDR1 MNHNS, CDR2 SASEGT. The CDR3 extends over 15 amino acids. The CDR3 loop is CASSERDTFSYEQYF. CDR3 bases: TGTGCCAGCAGTGAACGGGATACATTTTCCTACGAGCAGTACTTC.

The J gene is TRBJ1-1, the V gene TRBV12-3 or TRBV12-4; 7 positions match TRBD1. The trim removed 4 bases at V and 10 bases at J, leaving 3 bases unmatched. The CDR3 consists of 11 residues. The CDR3 loop reads CASSSGGRAFF. The CDR3, as DNA: TGTGCCAGCAGTTCAGGGGGTCGAGCTTTCTTT.

The rearrangement joins TRBV30 to TRBJ1-3; TRBD1 is a possible D gene (6 bases). CDR3 size: 16 residues. CDR1 and CDR2 (germline): GTSNPN, SVGIG (reference sequence). Trimming pared 3 bases from V and 2 bases from J, leaving 17 bases between. The CDR3 nucleotides are TGTGCCTGGAGGCTCGGGGGGCTCAGCACTGGAAACACCATATATTTT. Its protein product is CAWRLGGLSTGNTIYF.

Only one count was recorded for this clone. The J gene is TRBJ1-1, the V gene TRBV28, with D maybe TRBD1 (6 bases). V lost 3 bases to trimming and J lost 4 bases, with 15 bases between them. The CDR3 runs to 15 residues. Germline V gene data show CDR1 as MDHEN and CDR2 as SYDVKM. The CDR3: CASSLGRGKGTEAFF. The DNA of the CDR3 is TGTGCCAGCAGTTTGGGCAGGGGCAAAGGCACTGAAGCTTTCTTT.

V is TRBV28 and J is TRBJ1-5; perhaps TRBD1 as D (6 bases). The CDR3 spans 14 residues. V was shortened by 6 bases and J by 6 bases, with 15 bases between the two germline ends. Looked up from germline, CDR1 is MDHEN and CDR2 is SYDVKM. CDR3: CASSPGGISQPQHF. Written as DNA, the CDR3 is TGTGCCAGCAGCCCTGGGGGCATCAGTCAGCCCCAGCATTTT.

The genes are TRBV9 and TRBJ2-7; D remains unclear. The V and J ends lost 2 bases and 1 base respectively, with 10 bases between them. CDR1 SGDLS and CDR2 YYNGEE come from the germline V gene. The CDR3 is made up of 14 amino acids. CDR3 sequence reads: CASSVGWASYEQYF. CDR3 coding DNA: TGTGCCAGCAGCGTTGGTTGGGCTTCCTACGAGCAGTACTTC.

The CDR3 here is CASSFRRAGDSPLHF. The CDR3 DNA is TGTGCCAGCAGTTTTCGGAGGGCCGGGGATTCACCCCTCCACTTT. This rearrangement joins TRBV6-5 to TRBJ1-6; D call uncertain. This CDR3 region has 15 residues. The germline CDR1 and CDR2 sequences are MNHEY and SVGAGI. The germline V and J ends were trimmed by 4 bases and 8 bases, with 15 bases remaining between them.

This clone came up once. The chain links TRBV19 to TRBJ2-7; 8 positions agree with TRBD1. CDR1 and CDR2 from the germline V gene are LNHDA and SQIVND (reference sequence). After removal of 6 bases from V and 2 bases from J, the junction contained 3 bases not matched to a gene. The CDR3 totals 13 residues. The CDR3 protein is CASRPGQAYEQYF. Written as DNA, the CDR3 is TGTGCCAGTAGACCGGGACAGGCCTACGAGCAGTACTTC. The variable domain in full, completed from reference TRBV19 and TRBJ2-7, reads DGGITQSPKYLFRKEGQNVTLSCEQNLNHDAMYWYRQDPGQGLRLIYYSQIVNDFQKGDIAEGYSVSREKKESFPLTVTSAQKNPTAFYLCASRPGQAYEQYFGPGTRLTVT.

The chain is built from TRBV5-1 and TRBJ1-1, with D uncertain. CDR1 SGHRS and CDR2 YFSETQ come from the germline V gene. The V end lost 1 base, the J end lost 5 bases, and 15 bases lay between the germline ends. The length of the CDR3 is 15 residues. CDR3 sequence: CASSLLEGGRTEAFF. The CDR3 DNA reads TGCGCCAGCAGCTTGTTAGAGGGAGGGAGAACTGAAGCTTTCTTT.

The chain couples TRBV5-1 to TRBJ1-1; no definite D call. Trimming left V 0 bases short and J 6 bases short, with 15 bases between. The CDR3 sequence is 15 residues long. In germline, CDR1 is SGHRS, CDR2 YFSETQ. The CDR3 sequence is CASSLVGSRRPEAFF. The CDR3 DNA reads TGCGCCAGCAGCTTGGTGGGCAGCCGTCGACCTGAAGCTTTCTTT.

The chain employs TRBV5-1 and TRBJ2-5, with 10 bases lining up with TRBD2. Germline CDR1 SGHRS, CDR2 YFSETQ. The CDR3 extends over 16 amino acids. J lost 2 bases, V lost 3 bases, and 7 bases had no gene match. In DNA, the CDR3 is TGCGCCAGCAGCTGGACTAGCGGTGGTAGACAAGAGACCCAGTACTTC. Its protein is CASSWTSGGRQETQYF.

The V gene is TRBV12-3 or TRBV12-4, the J gene TRBJ1-5, with 9 bases identical to TRBD1. Trimming at V came to 5 bases and at J to 10 bases, leaving 6 bases not matched to a gene. The CDR3 runs 13 residues. The CDR3 DNA sequence: TGTGCCAGCAGTCAGGGACAGGGAGAACCCCAGCATTTT. It specifies CASSQGQGEPQHF.

The chain has TRBV3-1 (or the pseudogene TRBV3-2) and TRBJ2-3; D gene unclear. V was cut by 4 bases and J by 3 bases, with 2 bases left in between. Germline-derived CDR1 and CDR2 are LGHDT and YNNKEL (reference sequence). The CDR3 spans 11 residues. The CDR3 sequence is CASSLTDTQYF. The CDR3, as DNA: TGTGCCAGCAGCCTAACAGATACGCAGTATTTT.

The chain links TRBV18 to TRBJ1-4; D might be TRBD1 (5 bases). The CDR3 length is 16 residues. Germline CDR1 is KGHSH and CDR2 is LQKENI. V was shortened by 1 base and J by 8 bases, with 17 bases between the two germline ends. The CDR3 here is CASSPLFGDDSEKLFF. DNA for the CDR3: TGTGCCAGCTCACCACTATTCGGAGACGACAGCGAAAAACTGTTTTTT.

J is TRBJ2-7 and V is TRBV28; 11 nucleotides align to TRBD1. There are 15 residues in the CDR3. The V and J ends lost 5 bases and 2 bases, in that order; junction bases with no gene match: 5. Germline V lookup: CDR1 MDHEN, CDR2 SYDVKM. CDR3 region: CASSKPGQGAYEQYF. The CDR3 coding sequence is TGTGCCAGCAGTAAACCGGGACAGGGGGCCTACGAGCAGTACTTC.

This chain links TRBV6-2 or TRBV6-3 with TRBJ2-2; D may be TRBD1 (6 bases). Trimming stripped 2 bases from V and 6 bases from J, with 16 bases between. CDR1 MNHEY and CDR2 SVGEGT come from the germline V gene. CDR3 length: 16 amino acids. CDR3 coding DNA: TGTGCCAGCAGTTACGGGCAATTAGGGGGTGCCGGGGAGCTGTTTTTT. This sequence encodes CASSYGQLGGAGELFF.